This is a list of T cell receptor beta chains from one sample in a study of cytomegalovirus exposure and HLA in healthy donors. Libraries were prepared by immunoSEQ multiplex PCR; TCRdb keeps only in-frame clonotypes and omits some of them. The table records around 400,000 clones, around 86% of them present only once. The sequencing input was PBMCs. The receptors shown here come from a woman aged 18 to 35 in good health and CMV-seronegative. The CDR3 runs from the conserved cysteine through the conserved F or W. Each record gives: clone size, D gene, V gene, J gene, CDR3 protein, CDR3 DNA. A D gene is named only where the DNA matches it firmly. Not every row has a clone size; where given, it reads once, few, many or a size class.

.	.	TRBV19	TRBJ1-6	CASRGASAGGNSPLHF	TGTGCCAGTAGAGGGGCGAGCGCCGGCGGTAATTCACCCCTCCACTTT
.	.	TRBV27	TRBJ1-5	CASGFGGSSLQHF	TGTGCCAGCGGTTTCGGCGGCAGCTCTCTCCAGCATTTT
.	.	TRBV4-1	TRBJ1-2	CASSHLAVQGRNYGYTF	TGCGCCAGCAGCCATCTGGCGGTGCAGGGAAGAAACTATGGCTACACCTTC
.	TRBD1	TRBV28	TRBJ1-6	CASSLRRWGQSNSPLHF	TGTGCCAGCAGTCTCCGTCGCTGGGGACAGTCCAATTCACCCCTCCACTTT
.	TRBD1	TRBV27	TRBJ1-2	CASSGRTQGADYGYTF	TGTGCCAGCAGTGGCCGGACACAGGGGGCGGACTATGGCTACACCTTC
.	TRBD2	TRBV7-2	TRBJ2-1	CASSPGTSGSRNEQFF	TGTGCCAGCAGCCCCGGGACTAGCGGGAGTAGGAATGAGCAGTTCTTC
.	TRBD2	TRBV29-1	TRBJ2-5	CSVGRGTLETQYF	TGCAGCGTTGGGCGGGGGACCCTTGAGACCCAGTACTTC
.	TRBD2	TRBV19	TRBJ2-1	CASKWTSGNNEQFF	TGTGCCAGTAAATGGACTAGCGGCAACAATGAGCAGTTCTTC
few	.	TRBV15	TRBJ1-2	CATSRDQGGPNYGYTF	TGTGCCACCAGCAGAGATCAAGGAGGCCCTAACTATGGCTACACCTTC
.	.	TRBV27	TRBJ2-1	CASSLQGFRYNEQFF	TGTGCCAGCAGTTTACAGGGATTTAGGTACAATGAGCAGTTCTTC
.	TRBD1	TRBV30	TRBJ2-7	CAWIGAGTGIEQYF	TGTGCCTGGATAGGAGCCGGGACAGGGATCGAGCAGTACTTC
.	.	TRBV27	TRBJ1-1	CASSSHTPVPGVDTEAFF	TGTGCCAGCAGTTCACATACCCCCGTCCCAGGGGTGGACACTGAAGCTTTCTTT
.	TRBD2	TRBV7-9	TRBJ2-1	CASRPRRAGEFDEQFF	TGTGCCAGCAGGCCTCGGCGAGCGGGGGAGTTTGATGAGCAGTTCTTC
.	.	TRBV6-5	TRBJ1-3	CASSSRKRGQLREEYF	TGTGCCAGCAGTTCGAGGAAAAGAGGGCAGCTTCGAGAAGAATATTTT
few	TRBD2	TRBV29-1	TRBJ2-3	CSVERSSGGAWGDTQYF	TGCAGCGTTGAAAGGTCTAGCGGGGGGGCTTGGGGCGATACGCAGTATTTT
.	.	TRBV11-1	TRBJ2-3	CASSPYTDTQYF	TGTGCCAGCAGCCCTTACACAGATACGCAGTATTTT
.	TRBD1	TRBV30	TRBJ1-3	CAWSHPDRDPKAIYF	TGTGCCTGGAGTCACCCGGACAGGGACCCTAAGGCCATATATTTT
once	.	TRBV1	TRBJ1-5	CTCRGVNSNQPQHF	TGCACCTGTAGGGGTGTGAATAGCAATCAGCCCCAGCATTTT
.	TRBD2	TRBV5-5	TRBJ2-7	CASSPGLAASYEQYF	TGTGCCAGCAGCCCGGGACTAGCGGCTTCCTACGAGCAGTACTTC
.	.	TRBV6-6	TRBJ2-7	CASSYSASYEQYF	TGTGCCAGCAGTTACTCGGCCTCCTACGAGCAGTACTTC